The 14 T cell receptor beta chains below all came from one sample that was sequenced in a study of siplizumab effects on memory and regulatory T cells. The table came from immunoSEQ multiplex PCR; TCRdb's copy has only in-frame clones and leaves some out. The top ten hold roughly 0.37% of the sample, which has 45,000 to 50,000 clones, approximately 84% seen once. The sample consisted of naive CD8+ T cells sorted from blood. These receptors originate from a human donor in good health.

The chain employs TRBV5-4 and TRBJ1-6; D ambiguous. Trimming removed 2 bases from V and 7 bases from J, with 10 bases in between. The CDR3 totals 14 residues. CDR1 is SGHNT, CDR2 YYREEE, per germline (reference sequence). Here the CDR3 reads CASSFVGSNSPLHF. The CDR3 nucleotides are TGTGCCAGCAGCTTTGTGGGATCAAATTCACCCCTCCACTTT.

This clone was seen only a few times. The CDR3 DNA follows: TGTGCCAGCATTTCTGGACAGGACAATGAGCAGTTCTTC. As protein: CASISGQDNEQFF. The chain combines TRBV2 with TRBJ2-1; 7 nucleotides line up with TRBD1. CDR1 and CDR2 (germline): SNHLY, FYNNEI. CDR3 length equals 13 residues. V trimming: 7 bases; J trimming: 5 bases; junction bases outside the gene matches: 5.

This clone was counted a single time. The CDR3 region is CASSLAGGPEETQYF. For the CDR3, the DNA is TGTGCCAGCAGCTTGGCGGGGGGGCCCGAAGAGACCCAGTACTTC. The gene calls are TRBV7-9 and TRBJ2-5; 9 bases line up with TRBD2. With 3 bases clipped from V and 3 bases from J, the junction kept 5 bases outside the gene matches. The CDR3 length is 15 residues. Germline V lookup: CDR1 SEHNR, CDR2 FQNEAQ (reference sequence).

CDR3 protein: CASSLGVTGELFF. Here the CDR3 DNA reads TGCGCCAGCAGCTTGGGGGTAACCGGGGAGCTGTTTTTT. The V and J genes are TRBV5-1 and TRBJ2-2; no reliable D call. V was pared by 0 bases and J by 5 bases, with 5 bases between. CDR1 and CDR2 (germline): SGHRS, YFSETQ. This CDR3 is 13 amino acids long.

This sequence joins TRBV19 and TRBJ1-1; D ambiguous. The CDR3 runs 16 residues. Germline CDR1 LNHDA, CDR2 SQIVND (reference sequence). Trimming took off 10 bases at V and 3 bases at J, with 24 bases between the two ends. The CDR3 DNA sequence: TGTGCCACAAACTACCAAAGCTATGGAGGATACACTGAAGCTTTCTTT. It codes for CATNYQSYGGYTEAFF. Complete variable domain (other parts from reference TRBV19 and TRBJ1-1): DGGITQSPKYLFRKEGQNVTLSCEQNLNHDAMYWYRQDPGQGLRLIYYSQIVNDFQKGDIAEGYSVSREKKESFPLTVTSAQKNPTAFYLCATNYQSYGGYTEAFFGQGTRLTVV.

This chain connects TRBV9 to TRBJ1-6, with a weak D call TRBD1 (5 bases). Germline values: CDR1 SGDLS, CDR2 YYNGEE. Trimming removed 0 bases at V and 7 bases at J, with 14 bases between. The CDR3 has 16 residues. The CDR3 here is CASSVASGGYNSPLHF. For the CDR3, the DNA is TGTGCCAGCAGCGTAGCTTCGGGGGGGTACAATTCACCCCTCCACTTT.

The rearrangement joins TRBV27 to TRBJ1-3; D call uncertain. V lost 5 bases to trimming and J lost 4 bases, with 9 bases between them. This CDR3 has 13 residues. Germline lookup yields CDR1 MNHEY and CDR2 SMNVEV (reference sequence). The CDR3 spells CASSPPRGNTIYF. CDR3 nucleotides: TGTGCCAGCAGTCCACCCCGGGGAAACACCATATATTTT.

The V gene is TRBV6-1, the J gene TRBJ2-1; 12 bases are a match to TRBD2. Germline CDR1 reads MNHNS; CDR2 reads SASEGT. With V trimmed by 7 bases and J by 4 bases, 5 bases remained unmatched. The CDR3 is made up of 15 amino acids. The CDR3 loop is CASIRTSGIYNEQFF. The CDR3 bases are TGTGCCAGCATACGGACTAGCGGGATTTACAATGAGCAGTTCTTC.

The CDR3 loop is CASSAAYSYEQYF. The CDR3 DNA is TGTGCCAGCAGCGCCGCGTATTCCTACGAGCAGTACTTC. The rearrangement links TRBV27 to TRBJ2-7; D unclear. The germline V gene has CDR1 MNHEY and CDR2 SMNVEV (reference sequence). The CDR3 sequence is 13 residues long. The V end lost 6 bases, the J end lost 1 base, and 10 bases lay between the germline ends.

The V and J genes are TRBV6-5 and TRBJ2-7; 11 bases are shared with TRBD1. The CDR3 totals 15 residues. The trim removed 1 base at V and 7 bases at J, leaving 6 bases unmatched. Germline CDR1 and CDR2: MNHEY and SVGAGI. This CDR3 is CASSYWDRGVGEQYF. The CDR3 region has the DNA TGTGCCAGCAGTTACTGGGACAGGGGGGTCGGAGAGCAGTACTTC.

The chain links TRBV19 to TRBJ1-2, with 7 bases fitting TRBD1. Germline V gene data show CDR1 as LNHDA and CDR2 as SQIVND (reference sequence). The CDR3 runs to 12 residues. The junction had 5 bases not matched to a gene; V was cut back by 8 bases and J by 5 bases. For the CDR3, the DNA is TGTGCCAGTCCGGGACAGCTGTATGGCTACACCTTC. Amino acids: CASPGQLYGYTF. Full variable domain (missing parts from reference TRBV19 and TRBJ1-2): DGGITQSPKYLFRKEGQNVTLSCEQNLNHDAMYWYRQDPGQGLRLIYYSQIVNDFQKGDIAEGYSVSREKKESFPLTVTSAQKNPTAFYLCASPGQLYGYTFGSGTRLTVV.

This clone was counted a single time. This chain uses TRBV4-1 with TRBJ2-2, with 11 bases fitting TRBD2. V lost 0 bases and J lost 4; bases outside the gene matches: 1. CDR3 size: 16 residues. Germline CDR1 and CDR2: MGHRA and YSYEKL. The CDR3 region is CASSQETSGATGELFF. The CDR3 DNA reads TGCGCCAGCAGCCAAGAGACTAGCGGGGCCACCGGGGAGCTGTTTTTT.

The V and J genes are TRBV4-1 and TRBJ1-3; D remains unclear. From germline, CDR1 is MGHRA and CDR2 YSYEKL. V was cut by 2 bases and J by 3 bases, with 8 bases left in between. The CDR3 extends over 14 amino acids. The CDR3: CASSQQEFGNTIYF. The DNA of the CDR3 is TGCGCCAGCAGCCAACAGGAATTTGGAAACACCATATATTTT.

The genes are TRBV5-6 and TRBJ2-7; D not resolved. This CDR3 has 13 amino acids. The germline CDR1 and CDR2 sequences are SGHDT and YYEEEE. Between the trimmed V and J ends, which lost 0 bases and 1 base, there was a span of 5 bases. DNA of the CDR3: TGTGCCAGCAGCTTGGGATTTTCCTACGAGCAGTACTTC. Amino acid sequence: CASSLGFSYEQYF.